This section outlines one T cell receptor beta chain sequence together with its context. This record belongs to a study of OX40 agonist ivuxolimab in advanced cancers. Study as a whole: Patients took ivuxolimab, an agonistic anti-OX40 (CD134) antibody. All patients had ivuxolimab intravenously every 2 weeks at 0.01 to 10 mg/kg. Recorded diagnoses for dose-escalation patients were hepatocellular carcinoma, melanoma, renal cell or head and neck cancer.

This CDR3 is 14 amino acids long. Germline values: CDR1 SGHAT, CDR2 FQNNGV. Trimming took 3 bases from V and 0 from J, leaving 9 bases between them. Using immunoSEQ multiplex PCR, the repertoire was profiled, and TCRdb retains in-frame clones only, with some absent. The sample consists of approximately 62,000 clones, roughly 87% of them appearing once. Autoimmune disease history or systemic immunosuppression disqualified patients. The chain employs TRBV11-2 and TRBJ2-7; unclear D gene. The clonotype comes from an adult with an advanced solid tumor such as melanoma, head and neck, liver or kidney cancer. The sample in question was CD4+ or CD8+ T cells sorted from blood, obtained in a trial of the OX40 agonist ivuxolimab. Here the CDR3 DNA reads TGTGCCAGCAGCTTCGGACGGAACTCCTACGAGCAGTACTTC. It encodes CASSFGRNSYEQYF. The full variable domain, its missing parts supplied by reference TRBV11-2 and TRBJ2-7, is EAGVAQSPRYKIIEKRQSVAFWCNPISGHATLYWYQQILGQGPKLLIQFQNNGVVDDSQLPKDRFSAERLKGVDSTLKIQPAKLEDSAVYLCASSFGRNSYEQYFGPGTRLTVT.